This T cell receptor beta chain was identified during a study of patients and donors after allogeneic stem cell transplantation. TCRdb reanalysed the RT-PCR reads using MiXCR and keeps one entry per CDR3 protein. The data hold hundreds of thousands of distinct CDR3 sequences, with 13% to 15% observed a single time. Material for sequencing was blood, either unsorted or a sorted T cell fraction (not recorded which). The source of this sequence is a human donor who was either an allogeneic HSCT recipient or a stem cell or donor lymphocyte infusion donor (not recorded which). It is not recorded whose cells these are; they may come from a transplant donor.

CDR3 in amino acids: CATSDTFSTGQGLNEQFF. CDR3 nucleotides: TGTGCCACCAGTGATACGTTTTCCACAGGACAGGGGTTAAATGAGCAGTTCTTC. This chain links TRBV24-1 with TRBJ2-1, with 9 bases that match TRBD1. This CDR3 has 18 residues. V lost 3 bases, J lost 7 bases, and 15 bases stayed unmatched. From germline, CDR1 is KGHDR and CDR2 SFDVKD.